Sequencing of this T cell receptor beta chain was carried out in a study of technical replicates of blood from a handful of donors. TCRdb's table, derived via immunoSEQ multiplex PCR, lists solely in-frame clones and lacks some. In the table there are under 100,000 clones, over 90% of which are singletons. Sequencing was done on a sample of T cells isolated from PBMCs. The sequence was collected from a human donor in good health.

This chain's CDR3 is CASSQGDRYSGNTIYF. The CDR3 coding sequence is TGCGCCAGCAGCCAAGGTGACAGGTACTCTGGAAACACCATATATTTT. The chain is built from TRBV4-1 and TRBJ1-3; possible D gene TRBD1, 6 bases. V dropped 1 base and J dropped 0 bases, with 10 bases sitting between them. The CDR3 runs 16 residues. Looked up from germline, CDR1 is MGHRA and CDR2 is YSYEKL.